This TCR beta chain was found in a study of identical twins. TCRdb re-called the 5' RACE reads through MiXCR, storing one row per CDR3 protein. Of hundreds of thousands of distinct CDR3 sequences in the sample, around 24% were seen once. Notes on this clonotype: One end of the junction fails to match germline, which may point to a read error.

Germline V gene sequence: CDR1 DFQATT, CDR2 SNEGSKA (reference sequence). There are 14 residues in the CDR3. Separately, the same data were catalogued under a study of T cells expressing NK-cell markers. That report notes: Of the CD8+ T cell pool in five or six donors, about 1.0-7.5% was accounted for by dominant NKG2C+ clonotypes.

Sequencing was carried out using CD4+ T cells sorted from blood. V is TRBV20-1 and J is TRBJ1-2; D perhaps matches TRBD1 (5 bases). The source is a woman younger than 30 in good health. The CDR3 DNA sequence: TGCAGTGCGTGGGGACGGTCAACTAACTATGGCTACACTTTC. This codes for CSAWGRSTNYGYTF.